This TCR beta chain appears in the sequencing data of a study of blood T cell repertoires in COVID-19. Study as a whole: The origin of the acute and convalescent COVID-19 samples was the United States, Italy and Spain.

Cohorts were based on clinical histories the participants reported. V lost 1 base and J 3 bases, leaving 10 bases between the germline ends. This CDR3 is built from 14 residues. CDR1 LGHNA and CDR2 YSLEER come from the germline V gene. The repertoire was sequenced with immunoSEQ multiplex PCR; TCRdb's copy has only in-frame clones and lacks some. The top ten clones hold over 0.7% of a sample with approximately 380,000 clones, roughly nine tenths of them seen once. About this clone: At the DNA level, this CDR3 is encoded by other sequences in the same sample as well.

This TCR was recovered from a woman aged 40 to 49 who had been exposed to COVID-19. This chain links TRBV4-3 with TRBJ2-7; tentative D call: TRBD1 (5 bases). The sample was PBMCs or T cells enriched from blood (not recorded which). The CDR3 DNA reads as TGCGCCAGCAGCCAAGGAACAGGAGTCTACGAGCAGTACTTC. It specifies CASSQGTGVYEQYF.